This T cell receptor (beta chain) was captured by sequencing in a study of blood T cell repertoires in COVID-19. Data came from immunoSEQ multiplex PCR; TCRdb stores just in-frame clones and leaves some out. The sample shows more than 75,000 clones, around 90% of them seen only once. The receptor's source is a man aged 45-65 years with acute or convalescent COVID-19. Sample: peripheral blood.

The CDR3 is CASSARKMGDSGNTIYF. The CDR3 coding sequence is TGTGCCAGCAGCGCACGTAAGATGGGCGACTCTGGAAACACCATATATTTT. The rearrangement links TRBV7-9 to TRBJ1-3; D ambiguous. This CDR3 is 17 amino acids long. V gave up 5 bases and J gave up 0 bases, with 17 bases separating them. Germline CDR1 and CDR2: SEHNR and FQNEAQ (reference sequence). The entire variable domain, with the rest obtained from reference TRBV7-9 and TRBJ1-3, is as follows: DTGVSQNPRHKITKRGQNVTFRCDPISEHNRLYWYRQTLGQGPEFLTYFQNEAQLEKSRLLSDRFSAERPKGSFSTLEIQRTEQGDSAMYLCASSARKMGDSGNTIYFGEGSWLTVV.